This paragraph covers one TCR beta chain sequence. Its binding antigen is unknown. Per-base qualities were not stored, and no clone one base away is much larger. TCR CDR3 regions were amplified from genomic DNA by multiplex PCR using the deep immunoSEQ assay. For each cell subset, the extracted genomic DNA was distributed evenly across all wells of several immunoSEQ 96-well plates, and each plate served as one replicate. For sorted subsets, each replicate PCR was loaded with roughly 0.2 ug genomic DNA, equivalent to 30,000 or so T cell genomes. Purified libraries were quantified with a Qubit 3.0 fluorometer, sized on a Bioanalyzer 2100, and re-quantified with the KAPA Library Quantification kit. A separate single-read 150-cycle Illumina NextSeq 550 flow cell was used to sequence each immunoSEQ 96-well plate. As for how the authors treated the data: Because the immunoSEQ output held only junctional sequences and lacked quality scores, the filtering could not match the filtering applied to full-length reads. To assign V/J genes and CDR3, sequences were annotated against IMGT germline references using PyIR, a Python wrapper for IgBLAST v1.9. Reads were removed for weak V/J assignments (E-value above 1e-6), missing CDR3, stop codons, out-of-frame junctions, or ambiguous translated residues. A V3J clonotype was defined by an identical inferred V gene, J gene, and CDR3 amino acid sequence. Percentage overlap between repertoires was computed as shared unique clonotypes divided by the size of the smaller repertoire. Three approaches were used to assess repertoire richness: RTK rarefaction, the Chao1 estimator, and Recon v2.1 estimates of unobserved clonotypes. Generation probabilities for all TCRbeta clonotypes obtained by the gDNA method from four donors were computed using OLGA. Drawn from immuneACCESS, this table holds only the in-frame rearrangements with V and J called that TCRdb kept. Clones are partly lost; checked studies trace under half to an unresolved V gene and leave the rest unexplained. The V and J calls and clone size were taken over from that table, and D and trimming were inferred from the DNA. The sample table contains around 2.1 million clones; only one count was recorded for 85% to 95% of them. The ten most abundant clones make up approximately 1.7% of the sample.

For the CD8 naive samples, CD45RO-negative cells were positively selected for CCR7, yielding a CD45RA+CCR7+ population from which TemRA cells were excluded. The donors were healthy, HIV-negative adults who had no recently reported acute infections or vaccinations. All donors were Caucasian adults living in Nashville, Tennessee, USA. After blood collection by leukapheresis, PBMCs were isolated using Ficoll-Histopaque density gradient centrifugation and then cryopreserved in the vapor phase of liquid nitrogen. Purity and quantity of every magnetically sorted T cell population were checked by analytical flow cytometry. Genomic DNA was isolated from every sorted fraction and measured by UV absorbance on a Nanodrop 2000c. The data were obtained in a study of shared clonotypes between healthy human individuals (TCRdb year 2020). For the study in its entirety: Three men and two women, aged 18 to 49 years, made up the cohort. For each donor, CD4 naive and CD4 memory were each given three plates, CD8 naive was given two plates, and CD8 memory was given one plate. The study deeply sequenced blood TCR repertoires of five healthy adults to estimate repertoire size and the extent of clonotype sharing between individuals. To increase sequencing depth and limit assay-specific biases, TCR repertoire library preparation and sequencing were carried out by different laboratories using diverse techniques. Per donor, leukapheresis produced somewhere between about 0.94 and 8.9 billion PBMCs.

Findings and caveats that apply to the study as a whole: Pairwise subsampling led to the expectation that sequencing depth would affect the degree of clonotype sharing among donors. Estimated clonotype richness was generally larger for naive than for memory subsets. Even with the large sequencing depth, rarefaction of the sorted-subset datasets indicated that sequencing was incomplete. When four donors were compared, the shared fraction of clonotypes was about 5% for naive CD4, about 4% for naive CD8, 2% to 2.5% for memory CD4, and 0.4% for memory CD8. Because the study included a small number of donors, the genetic and exposure-history diversity represented was limited. Compared with non-shared clonotypes, clonotypes shared by all four sorted-subset donors had higher generation probabilities. Sampling was restricted to blood, and TCR repertoires in tissue are likely to differ from TCR repertoires in blood.

CDR1 and CDR2, looked up from the germline V gene, are MRHNA and SNTAGT. Counted from cysteine to phenylalanine, this CDR3 has 15 amino acids. The sequence is cut down to CDR3 DNA, 45 bases in frame from base 1. V lost 0 bases and J lost 3 bases, and the count of bases not matched to a germline gene is 2. The sequence derives from a young man in good health. Some clones in this sample may be carry-over from other donors' samples. This receptor chain uses TRBV6-4 and TRBJ2-7; 10 nucleotides in the junction match TRBD2. The material sequenced was naive CD8+ T cells from PBMCs. The label giving this sample's cell subset or site can be read as: CD45RA+CCR7+. DNA sequence: TGTGCCAGCAGTGACTCGGCTAGCGGGGGCTACGAGCAGTACTTC. Its protein is CASSDSASGGYEQYF.